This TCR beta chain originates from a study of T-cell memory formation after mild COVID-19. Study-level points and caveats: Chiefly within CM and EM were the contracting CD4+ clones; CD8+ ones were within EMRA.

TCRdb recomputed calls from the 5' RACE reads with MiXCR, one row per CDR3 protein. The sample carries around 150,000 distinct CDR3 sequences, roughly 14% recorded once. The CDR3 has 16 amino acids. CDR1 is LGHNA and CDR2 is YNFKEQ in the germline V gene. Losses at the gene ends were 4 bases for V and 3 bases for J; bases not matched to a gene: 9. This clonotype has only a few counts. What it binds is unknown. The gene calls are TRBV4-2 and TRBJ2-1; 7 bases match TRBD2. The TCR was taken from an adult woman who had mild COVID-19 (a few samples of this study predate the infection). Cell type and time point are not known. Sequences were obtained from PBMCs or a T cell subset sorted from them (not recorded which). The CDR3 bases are TGTGCCAGCAGCCCTGAGCCCAGCGGGGTCTACAATGAGCAGTTCTTC. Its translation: CASSPEPSGVYNEQFF.